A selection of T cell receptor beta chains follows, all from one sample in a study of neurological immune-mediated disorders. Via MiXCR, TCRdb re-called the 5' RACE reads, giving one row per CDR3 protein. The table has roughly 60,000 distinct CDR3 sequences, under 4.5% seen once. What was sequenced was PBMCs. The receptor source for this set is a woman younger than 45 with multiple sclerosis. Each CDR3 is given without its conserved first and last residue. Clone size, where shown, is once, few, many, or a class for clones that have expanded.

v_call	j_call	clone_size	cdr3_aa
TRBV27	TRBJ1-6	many	ASSLEGRLSPLH
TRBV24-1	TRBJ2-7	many	ATSDPRQGSYEQY
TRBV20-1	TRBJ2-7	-	SARGQGSYEQY
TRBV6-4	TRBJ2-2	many	ASSDSLGDGELF
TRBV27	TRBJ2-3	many	ASSLSLADTQY
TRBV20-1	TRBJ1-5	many	SARDRTLSNQPQH
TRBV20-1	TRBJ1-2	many	SARPPTGTNYGYT
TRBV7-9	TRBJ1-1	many	ASGAGTGRVTEAF
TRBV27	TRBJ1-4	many	ASRSPGKGAEKLF
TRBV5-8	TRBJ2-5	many	ASSLGFGGSQETQY
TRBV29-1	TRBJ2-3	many	SVGLVPTDTQY
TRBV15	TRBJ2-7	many	ATKGDRLDYEQY
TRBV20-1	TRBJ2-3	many	SALGLAGGPTDTQY
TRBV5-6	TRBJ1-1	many	ASSLGLEAF
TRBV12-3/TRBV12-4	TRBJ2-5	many	ASSLKETQY
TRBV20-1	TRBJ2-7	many	SAATSGRAYEQY
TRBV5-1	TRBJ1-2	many	ASSLEQGADGYT
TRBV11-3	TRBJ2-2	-	ASSLYGGELF
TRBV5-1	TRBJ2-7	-	ASRRKSSYEQY
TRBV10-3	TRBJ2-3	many	AIMGQGTDTQY
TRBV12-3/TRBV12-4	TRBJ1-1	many	ASSFTGVNTEAF
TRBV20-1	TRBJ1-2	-	SVARVEGYT
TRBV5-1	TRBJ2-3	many	ASSSRYRGVTDTQY
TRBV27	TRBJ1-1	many	ASRDRNTEAF
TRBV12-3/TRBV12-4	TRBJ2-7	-	ASRGGTYEQY
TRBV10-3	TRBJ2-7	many	AIREGAEQY